These 15 T cell receptor beta chains share one sample of origin, sequenced in a study of cytomegalovirus exposure and HLA in healthy donors. Some clones are missing from TCRdb's copy, which holds only in-frame ones; the method was immunoSEQ multiplex PCR. The data contain 140,000 to 150,000 clones, approximately 90% of them singletons. The sample was PBMCs. These receptors were collected from a man between 18 and 35 years old in good health and CMV-seronegative.

This clone was seen a single time. The CDR3 sequence is CASSDRLLRGTIYF. The CDR3, as DNA: TGTGCCAGCAGTGACCGGCTTCTACGGGGCACCATATATTTT. This chain joins TRBV2 and TRBJ1-3, with no clear D. With 3 bases removed from V and 9 bases from J, the gap between germline ends came to 15 bases. The CDR3 totals 14 residues. Germline lookup yields CDR1 SNHLY and CDR2 FYNNEI.

The sample holds one count of this clone. The V gene is TRBV4-2, the J gene TRBJ2-7, with TRBD2 identical over 8 bases. V shed 0 bases and J 4 bases; nucleotides not matched to a gene: 11. The germline V gene encodes CDR1 LGHNA and CDR2 YNFKEQ. CDR3 length: 17 amino acids. For the CDR3, the DNA is TGTGCCAGCAGCCAAGAACGAATGGCTAGCGGGTGGTACGAGCAGTACTTC. Amino acids: CASSQERMASGWYEQYF.

The gene calls are TRBV27 and TRBJ2-3; D is ambiguous. This CDR3 region has 14 residues. Germline values: CDR1 MNHEY, CDR2 SMNVEV (reference sequence). V shed 3 bases and J shed 11 bases, with 18 bases lying between them. The CDR3 reads CASSFSTLVVMQYF. In DNA, the CDR3 is TGTGCCAGCAGTTTCTCGACCCTAGTCGTAATGCAGTATTTT.

This rearrangement joins TRBV5-4 to TRBJ1-2; D is undetermined. The V gene's germline CDR1 is SGHNT and CDR2 YYREEE (reference sequence). The ends were cut back, 2 bases at V and 0 bases at J, with 8 bases in the middle. CDR3 length: 14 amino acids. Here the CDR3 reads CASSLQQANYGYTF. In DNA form, the CDR3 reads TGTGCCAGCAGCTTACAGCAAGCTAACTATGGCTACACCTTC.

J is TRBJ1-6 and V is TRBV18; 7 bases are a match to TRBD1. V was clipped by 3 bases and J by 7 bases; unmatched bases: 6. This CDR3 region has 15 residues. In germline, CDR1 is KGHSH, CDR2 LQKENI. Here the CDR3 reads CASSPGDRKNSPLHF. CDR3 DNA: TGTGCCAGCTCACCCGGGGACAGAAAAAATTCACCCCTCCACTTT.

This chain connects TRBV27 to TRBJ1-4; TRBD1 aligns across 7 bases. Germline values: CDR1 MNHEY, CDR2 SMNVEV (reference sequence). V gave up 10 bases and J gave up 6 bases; unmatched junction bases: 8. The CDR3 extends over 13 amino acids. DNA for the CDR3: TGTGCCACTAGGACAGGTGAAGATGAAAAACTGTTTTTT. Its protein product is CATRTGEDEKLFF.

CDR3 residues: CASSLWGGATEAFF. In nucleotides, the CDR3 is TGTGCCAGCAGCTTATGGGGAGGGGCGACTGAAGCTTTCTTT. The chain is built from TRBV5-6 and TRBJ1-1; D might be TRBD1 (5 bases). This CDR3 is built from 14 residues. The V and J ends lost 2 bases and 5 bases respectively, with 13 bases between them. Germline lookup yields CDR1 SGHDT and CDR2 YYEEEE.

The rearrangement joins TRBV6-5 to TRBJ1-1; 10 bases match TRBD1. With V trimmed by 6 bases and J by 11 bases, 9 bases remained unmatched. The CDR3 extends over 13 amino acids. Germline loops: CDR1 MNHEY, CDR2 SVGAGI. In nucleotides, the CDR3 is TGTGCCAGCAGCACGGGGACAGGGGTTTACGCTTTCTTT. As protein: CASSTGTGVYAFF.

This chain joins TRBV5-6 and TRBJ1-2, with D possibly being TRBD1 (5 bases). The V end lost 3 bases, the J end lost 12 bases, and 24 bases lay between the germline ends. Germline values: CDR1 SGHDT, CDR2 YYEEEE. This CDR3 spans 15 amino acids. DNA for the CDR3: TGTGCCAGCAGCTCCCGTTCAGGCAGGGCTCGATGGGACACCTTC. As protein: CASSSRSGRARWDTF.

The chain recombines TRBV6-6 with TRBJ2-5, with a possible D match to TRBD2 (7 bases). Per the germline V gene, CDR1 is MNHNY and CDR2 is SVGAGI (reference sequence). Trimming removed 2 bases at V and 7 bases at J, with 14 bases between. The CDR3 runs 14 residues. The CDR3 loop reads CASSYGGGSGTQYF. The DNA for the CDR3 is TGTGCCAGCAGTTACGGGGGGGGCAGTGGGACCCAGTACTTC.

In nucleotides, the CDR3 is TGTGCCAGCAGCGCACAGGGGAGCTATGGCTACACCTTC. This codes for CASSAQGSYGYTF. The chain links TRBV7-8 to TRBJ1-2; 7 bases are a match to TRBD1. The CDR3 covers 13 residues. V gave up 5 bases and J gave up 4 bases; unmatched junction bases: 4. Germline V gene sequence: CDR1 SGHVS, CDR2 FQNEAQ.

The chain couples TRBV7-8 to TRBJ1-5, with 7 bases lining up with TRBD1. Germline CDR1 SGHVS, CDR2 FQNEAQ. The trim removed 5 bases at V and 1 base at J, leaving 5 bases unmatched. The CDR3 spans 15 residues. The CDR3 DNA follows: TGTGCCAGCAGCCAAATGGACAGGAGCAATCAGCCCCAGCATTTT. It is translated as CASSQMDRSNQPQHF.

The rearrangement uses TRBV6-6 and TRBJ2-7; possible D gene TRBD2, 5 bases. Trimming cost V 0 bases and J 2 bases, with 8 bases left between them. CDR3 size: 14 residues. Germline V gives CDR1 MNHNY, CDR2 SVGAGI (reference sequence). The chain's CDR3 is CASSYSRGTYEQYV. CDR3 bases: TGTGCCAGCAGTTACTCACGGGGAACCTACGAGCAGTACGTC.

This chain connects TRBV5-1 to TRBJ2-1; TRBD2 matches 11 bases. The CDR3 has 18 amino acids. The V gene's germline CDR1 is SGHRS and CDR2 YFSETQ. The V and J ends lost 4 bases and 0 bases, in that order; junction bases with no gene match: 9. The CDR3 nucleotides are TGCGCCAGCAGCCCCGGGACTAGCGGCCAAAGCTCCTACAATGAGCAGTTCTTC. This gives the protein CASSPGTSGQSSYNEQFF.

V and J are TRBV7-6 and TRBJ2-5; 14 bases agree with TRBD2. In germline, CDR1 is SGHVS, CDR2 FNYEAQ. The CDR3 spans 18 residues. The V and J ends lost 4 bases and 0 bases, in that order; junction bases with no gene match: 7. CDR3 region: CASSSGTSGREYQETQYF. In DNA, the CDR3 is TGTGCCAGCAGCTCCGGGACTAGCGGGAGAGAGTACCAAGAGACCCAGTACTTC.